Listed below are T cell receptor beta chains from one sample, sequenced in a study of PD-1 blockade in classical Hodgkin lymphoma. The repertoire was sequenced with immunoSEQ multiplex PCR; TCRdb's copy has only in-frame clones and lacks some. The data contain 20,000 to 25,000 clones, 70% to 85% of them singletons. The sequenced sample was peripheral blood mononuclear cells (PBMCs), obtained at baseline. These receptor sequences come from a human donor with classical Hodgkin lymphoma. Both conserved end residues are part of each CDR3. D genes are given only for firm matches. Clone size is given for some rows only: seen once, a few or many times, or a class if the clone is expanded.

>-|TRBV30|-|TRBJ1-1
CAGRGAGAGAEAFF
TGTGCCGGGCGGGGGGCGGGGGCCGGCGCTGAAGCTTTCTTT
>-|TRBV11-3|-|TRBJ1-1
CASSPSGYTEAFF
TGTGCCAGCAGCCCGAGTGGTTACACTGAAGCTTTCTTT
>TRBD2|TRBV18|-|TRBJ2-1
CASSPGTSGEREQFF
TGTGCCAGCTCACCAGGCACTAGCGGGGAGCGTGAGCAGTTCTTC
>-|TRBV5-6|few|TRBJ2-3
CASGGLADTQYF
TGTGCCAGCGGGGGGCTCGCAGATACGCAGTATTTT
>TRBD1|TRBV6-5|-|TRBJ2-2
CASSLGQSTGELFF
TGTGCCAGCAGTTTGGGACAGTCCACCGGGGAGCTGTTTTTT
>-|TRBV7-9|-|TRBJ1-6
CASSLVGPENNSPLHF
TGTGCCAGCAGCTTAGTGGGTCCCGAAAATAATTCACCCCTCCACTTT
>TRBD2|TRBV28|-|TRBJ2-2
CASSLFLIPWLAGFSGELFF
TGTGCCAGCAGTTTATTCCTAATTCCCTGGTTAGCGGGATTCTCCGGGGAGCTGTTTTTT
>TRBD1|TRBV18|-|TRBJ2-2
CASSPKTGDTGELFF
TGTGCCAGCTCACCAAAAACAGGGGACACCGGGGAGCTGTTTTTT
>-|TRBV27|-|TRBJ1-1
CASSFRGGNTEAFF
TGTGCCAGCAGTTTCCGAGGGGGGAACACTGAAGCTTTCTTT
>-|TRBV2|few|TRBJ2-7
CASSEAGGLRTSEQYF
TGTGCCAGCAGTGAAGCAGGAGGACTAAGAACGTCCGAGCAGTACTTC
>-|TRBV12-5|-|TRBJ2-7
CASGLVDSYEQYF
TGTGCTAGTGGTTTGGTAGACAGCTACGAGCAGTACTTC
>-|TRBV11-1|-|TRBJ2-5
CASSLPGGFQETQYF
TGTGCCAGCAGCTTACCCGGCGGGTTTCAAGAGACCCAGTACTTC
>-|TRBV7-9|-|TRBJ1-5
CASSFEGDNQPQHF
TGTGCCAGCAGCTTTGAAGGAGACAATCAGCCCCAGCATTTT
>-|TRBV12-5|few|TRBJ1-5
CASGSGDQPQHF
TGTGCTAGTGGTTCCGGGGATCAGCCCCAGCATTTT
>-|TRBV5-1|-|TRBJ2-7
CASSFSGDSYEQYF
TGCGCCAGCAGCTTTTCGGGGGACAGCTACGAGCAGTACTTC